These 8 T cell receptor beta chains came from one sample sequenced in a study of shared clonotypes between healthy human individuals. TCRdb keeps only in-frame clones here, not all; method: immunoSEQ multiplex PCR. This table holds millions of clones, roughly 92% found once. The sequencing input was naive CD4+ T cells sorted from blood. The subset is: CD45RA+ positively selected. The receptors were gathered from a man between 18 and 29 years old in good health.

V and J are TRBV10-1 and TRBJ2-7, with D possibly being TRBD1 or TRBD2 (5 bases each). V lost 4 bases and J lost 4, with 11 bases in between. The CDR3 totals 13 residues. Looked up from germline, CDR1 is WNHNN and CDR2 is SYGVQD (reference sequence). CDR3 bases: TGCGCCAGCAGTGTATCGAGGGGTTACGAGCAGTACTTC. Amino acids: CASSVSRGYEQYF.

The chain has TRBV5-1 and TRBJ2-2, with D tentatively TRBD1 or TRBD2 (5 bases each). CDR3 length: 16 amino acids. The V gene's germline CDR1 is SGHRS and CDR2 YFSETQ. Trimming shortened V by 3 bases and J by 0 bases, and 12 bases separated the two germline ends. The chain's CDR3 is CASSWQGPPNTGELFF. The DNA for the CDR3 is TGCGCCAGCAGCTGGCAGGGACCTCCGAACACCGGGGAGCTGTTTTTT.

J is TRBJ1-3 and V is TRBV6-1; perhaps TRBD1 as D (5 bases). CDR1 is MNHNS and CDR2 is SASEGT in the germline V gene. The ends were cut back, 8 bases at V and 0 bases at J, with 14 bases in the middle. The CDR3 runs to 15 residues. The CDR3 bases are TGTGCCAGCGGTCTCAGGGCCAACTCTGGAAACACCATATATTTT. This encodes CASGLRANSGNTIYF.

The chain links TRBV6-6 to TRBJ1-3; the D gene is possibly TRBD1 (5 bases). Looked up from germline, CDR1 is MNHNY and CDR2 is SVGAGI (reference sequence). The V end lost 5 bases, the J end lost 8 bases, and 22 bases lay between the germline ends. CDR3 size: 16 residues. CDR3 in DNA: TGTGCCAGCAGTCGAGCCCTTACAGGTCCCGGGGACACCATATATTTT. Residues: CASSRALTGPGDTIYF.

This sequence joins TRBV7-3 and TRBJ1-6; unclear D gene. Germline-derived CDR1 and CDR2 are SGHTA and FQGTGA. Trimming took off 3 bases at V and 7 bases at J, with 13 bases between the two ends. This CDR3 comprises 15 residues. The CDR3 coding sequence is TGTGCCAGCAGCTTGAGGGAATTAGGGAATTCACCCCTCCACTTT. As protein: CASSLRELGNSPLHF.

The chain uses TRBV7-3 and TRBJ2-4, with TRBD1 matching 9 bases. This CDR3 region has 16 residues. Germline V gene data show CDR1 as SGHTA and CDR2 as FQGTGA. V lost 4 bases to trimming and J lost 6 bases; unmatched junction nucleotides: 10. In DNA, the CDR3 is TGTGCCAGCAGCTCAGACCCACCGGGACAGGGAAACATTCAGTACTTC. This encodes CASSSDPPGQGNIQYF.

The chain links TRBV28 to TRBJ1-2; no reliable D call. Deletions cut 8 bases from V and 1 base from J, with 11 bases between. The CDR3 is 13 residues long. Germline V gene lookup returns CDR1 MDHEN and CDR2 SYDVKM. The CDR3 DNA sequence: TGTGCCAGCTCGGTAGGGCGTAACTATGGCTACACCTTC. As protein: CASSVGRNYGYTF.

V usage is TRBV29-1 and J usage is TRBJ1-1; 7 bases align to TRBD1. V lost 7 bases to trimming and J lost 5 bases; unmatched junction nucleotides: 7. The CDR3 has 12 amino acids. Germline V gene lookup returns CDR1 SQVTM and CDR2 ANQGSEA. The CDR3 DNA reads as TGCAGCGGGAGACAGGGATGGACTGAAGCTTTCTTT. Protein: CSGRQGWTEAFF. The full variable domain, rest sourced from reference TRBV29-1 and TRBJ1-1, is SAVISQKPSRDICQRGTSLTIQCQVDSQVTMMFWYRQQPGQSLTLIATANQGSEATYESGFVIDKFPISRPNLTFSTLTVSNMSPEDSSIYLCSGRQGWTEAFFGQGTRLTVV.